The 7 T cell receptor beta chains in this list originate from one sample, sequenced in a study of CD8 T cells in Susac syndrome. Random hexamers were used to reverse transcribe the RNA input (roughly 0.5 to 1 ug). One entry per CDR3 protein results from TCRdb running MiXCR on the immunoSEQ multiplex PCR reads. This table holds approximately 140,000 distinct CDR3 sequences, roughly 96% found once. Input material: CD4+ T cells from PBMCs. All receptors derive from a human donor with multiple sclerosis.

The chain employs TRBV28 and TRBJ1-5; no definite D call. CDR1 and CDR2 (germline): MDHEN, SYDVKM. CDR3 length: 12 residues. V dropped 6 bases and J dropped 5 bases, with 8 bases sitting between them. CDR3 residues: CASRVRDQPQHF. The DNA of the CDR3 is TGTGCCAGCAGGGTACGGGATCAGCCCCAGCATTTT.

The table lists this clonotype with a count of one. The rearrangement links TRBV25-1 to TRBJ1-5, with 9 bases identical to TRBD1. The CDR3 length is 12 residues. Germline CDR1 reads MGHDK; CDR2 reads SYGVNS. V was pared by 2 bases and J by 11 bases, with 1 base of the junction left unmatched. The CDR3 protein is CASSERQGAQHF. CDR3 nucleotides: TGTGCCAGCAGTGAAAGACAGGGGGCCCAGCATTTT.

This sequence joins TRBV20-1 and TRBJ2-7; D uncertain. Trimming shortened V by 5 bases and J by 3 bases, and 5 bases separated the two germline ends. Per the germline V gene, CDR1 is DFQATT and CDR2 is SNEGSKA (reference sequence). The CDR3 runs 10 residues. Here the CDR3 reads CSAGIYEQYF. CDR3 in DNA: TGCAGTGCTGGGATCTACGAGCAGTACTTC.

This sequence joins TRBV30 and TRBJ1-6; D is uncertain. Between the trimmed V and J ends, which lost 2 bases and 6 bases, there was a span of 11 bases. The CDR3 loop spans 14 amino acids. The germline V gene has CDR1 GTSNPN and CDR2 SVGIG (reference sequence). The CDR3 spells CAWSIGRINSPLHF. CDR3 nucleotide sequence: TGTGCCTGGAGTATTGGACGAATTAATTCACCCCTCCACTTT.

V usage is TRBV20-1 and J usage is TRBJ1-5; D possibly corresponds to TRBD1 (6 bases). Germline V gene data show CDR1 as DFQATT and CDR2 as SNEGSKA (reference sequence). V lost 3 bases and J lost 5, with 17 bases in between. This CDR3 region has 15 residues. The CDR3 sequence is CSASHNLGGHQPQHF. CDR3 coding DNA: TGCAGTGCTAGTCACAATTTGGGGGGGCATCAGCCCCAGCATTTT.

V is TRBV3-1 and J is TRBJ1-1; tentative D call: TRBD1 (6 bases). This CDR3 contains 15 residues. V gave up 4 bases and J gave up 11 bases, with 23 bases separating them. Germline V gene sequence: CDR1 LGHDT, CDR2 YNNKEL (reference sequence). As DNA, the CDR3 is TGTGCCAGCAGCCCGAGTATGACAGGTGGGAGTGAGGCTTTCTTT. Translation: CASSPSMTGGSEAFF.

The chain recombines TRBV29-1 with TRBJ1-4; D not certain. The CDR3 loop spans 11 amino acids. Trimming shortened V by 4 bases and J by 5 bases, and 5 bases separated the two germline ends. Per germline, CDR1 SQVTM and CDR2 ANQGSEA. This CDR3 is CSVGRNEKLFF. The CDR3 region has the DNA TGCAGCGTTGGACGAAATGAAAAACTGTTTTTT.